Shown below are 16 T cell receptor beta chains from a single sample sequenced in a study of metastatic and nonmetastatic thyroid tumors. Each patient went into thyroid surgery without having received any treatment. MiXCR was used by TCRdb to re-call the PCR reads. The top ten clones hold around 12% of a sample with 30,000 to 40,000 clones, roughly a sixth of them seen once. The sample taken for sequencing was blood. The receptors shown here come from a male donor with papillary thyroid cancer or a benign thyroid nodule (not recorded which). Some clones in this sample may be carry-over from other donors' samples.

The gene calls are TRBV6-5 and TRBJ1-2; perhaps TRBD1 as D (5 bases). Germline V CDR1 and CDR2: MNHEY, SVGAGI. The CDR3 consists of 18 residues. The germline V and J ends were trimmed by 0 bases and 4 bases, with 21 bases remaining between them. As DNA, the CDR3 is TGTGCCAGCAGTTACTCACGGAAAGGGGCGATTTCCTTCTATGGCTACACCTTC. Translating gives CASSYSRKGAISFYGYTF.

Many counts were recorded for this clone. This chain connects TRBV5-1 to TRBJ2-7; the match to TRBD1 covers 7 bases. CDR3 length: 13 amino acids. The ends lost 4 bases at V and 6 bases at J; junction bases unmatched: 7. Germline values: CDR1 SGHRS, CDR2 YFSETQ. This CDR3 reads CASSETGVSEQYF. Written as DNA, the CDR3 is TGCGCCAGCAGCGAAACAGGGGTCAGCGAGCAGTACTTC.

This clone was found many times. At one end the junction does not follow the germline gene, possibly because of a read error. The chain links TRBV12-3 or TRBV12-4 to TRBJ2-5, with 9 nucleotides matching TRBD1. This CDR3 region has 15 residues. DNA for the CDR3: TGTGCCAGCAGTCTAGCCGGGACAGGGTGGGAGACCCAGTACTTC. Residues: CASSLAGTGWETQYF.

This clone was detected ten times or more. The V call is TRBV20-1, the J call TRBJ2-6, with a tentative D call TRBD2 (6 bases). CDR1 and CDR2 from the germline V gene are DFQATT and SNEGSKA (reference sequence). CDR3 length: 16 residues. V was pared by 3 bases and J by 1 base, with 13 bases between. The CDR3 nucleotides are TGCAGTGCTAGGGGGGACTCTCCTTCTGGGGCCAACGTCCTGACTTTC. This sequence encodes CSARGDSPSGANVLTF.

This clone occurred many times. The CDR3 loop is CATSDGAAGWDEQYF. CDR3 bases: TGTGCCACCAGTGATGGGGCAGCCGGCTGGGACGAGCAGTACTTC. The chain carries TRBV24-1 and TRBJ2-7; TRBD1 is a possible D gene (5 bases). CDR3 length equals 15 residues. Trimming left V 3 bases short and J 5 bases short, with 16 bases between. The germline CDR1 and CDR2 sequences are KGHDR and SFDVKD.

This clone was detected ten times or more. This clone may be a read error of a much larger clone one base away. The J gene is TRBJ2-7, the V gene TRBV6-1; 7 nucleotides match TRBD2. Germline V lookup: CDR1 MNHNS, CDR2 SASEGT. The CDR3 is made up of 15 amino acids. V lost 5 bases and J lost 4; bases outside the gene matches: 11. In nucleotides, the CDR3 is TGTGCCAGCAGTTCCCCGGGACTAACGGGGTACGAGCAGTACTTC. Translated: CASSSPGLTGYEQYF.

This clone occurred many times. The chain's CDR3 is CASSPRQGGNTGELFF. CDR3 coding DNA: TGTGCCAGCAGCCCACGACAGGGGGGGAACACCGGGGAGCTGTTTTTT. This chain links TRBV9 with TRBJ2-2, with 9 bases lining up with TRBD1. The CDR3 is made up of 16 amino acids. CDR1 is SGDLS, CDR2 YYNGEE, per germline. After removal of 4 bases from V and 1 base from J, the junction contained 5 bases not matched to a gene.

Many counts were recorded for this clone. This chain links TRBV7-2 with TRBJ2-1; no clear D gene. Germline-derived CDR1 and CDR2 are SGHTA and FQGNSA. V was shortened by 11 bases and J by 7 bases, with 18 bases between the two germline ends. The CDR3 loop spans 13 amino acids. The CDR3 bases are TGTGCCGGAGCGACCCTGGGGAAAAATGAGCAGTTCTTC. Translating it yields CAGATLGKNEQFF.

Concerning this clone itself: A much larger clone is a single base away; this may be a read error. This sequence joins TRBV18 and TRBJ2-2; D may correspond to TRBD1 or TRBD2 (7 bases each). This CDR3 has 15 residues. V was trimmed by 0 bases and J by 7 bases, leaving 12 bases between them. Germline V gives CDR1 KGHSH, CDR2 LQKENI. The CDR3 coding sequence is TGTGCCAGCTCACCACCGACAGGGAGGGACGGGGAGCTGTTTTTT. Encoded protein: CASSPPTGRDGELFF.

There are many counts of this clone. This CDR3 reads CASSIKGLAGGYNEQFF. The CDR3 DNA reads TGTGCCAGTAGTATAAAGGGACTAGCGGGAGGTTACAATGAGCAGTTCTTC. The V gene is TRBV19, the J gene TRBJ2-1, with 15 bases that match TRBD2. This CDR3 is built from 17 residues. Germline-derived CDR1 and CDR2 are LNHDA and SQIVND (reference sequence). After removal of 2 bases from V and 4 bases from J, the junction contained 3 bases not matched to a gene.

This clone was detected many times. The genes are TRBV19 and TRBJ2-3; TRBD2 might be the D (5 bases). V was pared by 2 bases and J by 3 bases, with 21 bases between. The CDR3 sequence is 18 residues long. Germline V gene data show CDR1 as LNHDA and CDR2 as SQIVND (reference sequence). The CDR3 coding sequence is TGTGCCAGTAGTATAAGTCTATCGCGGGCAACCCTAACAGATACGCAGTATTTT. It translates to CASSISLSRATLTDTQYF.

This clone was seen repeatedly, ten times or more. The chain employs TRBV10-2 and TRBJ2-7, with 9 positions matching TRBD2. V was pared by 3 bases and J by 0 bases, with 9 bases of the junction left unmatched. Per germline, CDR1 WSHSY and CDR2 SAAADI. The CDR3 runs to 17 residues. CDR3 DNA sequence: TGCGCCAGCAGTGAAGGGAGCGGGAGGCCTAGCTCCTACGAGCAGTACTTC. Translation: CASSEGSGRPSSYEQYF.

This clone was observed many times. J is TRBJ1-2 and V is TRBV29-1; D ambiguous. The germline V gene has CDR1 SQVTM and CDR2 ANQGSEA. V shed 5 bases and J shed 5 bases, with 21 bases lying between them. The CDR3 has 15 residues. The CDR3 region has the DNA TGCAGCGTTCCGCTCTCCCTAGGACGGACTTATGGCTACACCTTC. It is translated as CSVPLSLGRTYGYTF.

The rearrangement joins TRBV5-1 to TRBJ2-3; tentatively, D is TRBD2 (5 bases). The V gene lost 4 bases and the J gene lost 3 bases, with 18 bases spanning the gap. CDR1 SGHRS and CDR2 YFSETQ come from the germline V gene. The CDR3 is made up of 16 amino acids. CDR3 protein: CASSPLGSRGTDTQYF. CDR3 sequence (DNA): TGCGCCAGCAGCCCCCTGGGATCCCGGGGAACAGATACGCAGTATTTT.

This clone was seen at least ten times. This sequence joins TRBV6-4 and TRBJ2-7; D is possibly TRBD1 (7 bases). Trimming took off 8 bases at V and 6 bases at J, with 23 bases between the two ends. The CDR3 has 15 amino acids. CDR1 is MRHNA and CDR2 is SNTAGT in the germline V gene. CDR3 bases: TGTGCCAGCCCAGTACAGGGGACTTCAACAACCGAGCAGTACTTC. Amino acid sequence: CASPVQGTSTTEQYF.

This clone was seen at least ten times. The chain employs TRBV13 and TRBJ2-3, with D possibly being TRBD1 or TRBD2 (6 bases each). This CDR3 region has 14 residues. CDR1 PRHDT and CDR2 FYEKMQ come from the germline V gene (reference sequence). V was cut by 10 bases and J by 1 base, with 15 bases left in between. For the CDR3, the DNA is TGTGCCACCACACGGAGGGGGGGCACAGATACGCAGTATTTT. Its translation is CATTRRGGTDTQYF.